What follows describes a single T cell receptor (beta chain). These data are taken from a study of blood T cell repertoires in COVID-19. Turning to the study itself: Both acute and convalescent COVID-19 samples were obtained from the United States, Italy and Spain. T cells, B-cell-depleted T cells, or PBMCs provided the cDNA or gDNA that served as material.

Seattle's cohort entered during active infection and was followed longitudinally. In the authors' workflow: Nucleated cell counts were estimated from reference gene primer amplification. Assay: immunoSEQ multiplex PCR; the TCRdb copy retains only in-frame clones and omits some. For V, J and clone size, that table is used; D and trimming come from the DNA. The table records about 330,000 clones, approximately 88% of them present only once. V was pared by 3 bases and J by 1 base, with 6 bases between. The CDR3 is 13 amino acids. Per the germline V gene, CDR1 is MNHEY and CDR2 is SVGAGI. The sample comprised peripheral blood. The TCR originated in a man aged 30-40 years with COVID-19, enrolled during active disease. This chain links TRBV6-5 with TRBJ1-1; D is uncertain. The CDR3 spells CASSYSENTEAFF. In DNA form, the CDR3 reads TGTGCCAGCAGTTATTCAGAGAACACTGAAGCTTTCTTT.